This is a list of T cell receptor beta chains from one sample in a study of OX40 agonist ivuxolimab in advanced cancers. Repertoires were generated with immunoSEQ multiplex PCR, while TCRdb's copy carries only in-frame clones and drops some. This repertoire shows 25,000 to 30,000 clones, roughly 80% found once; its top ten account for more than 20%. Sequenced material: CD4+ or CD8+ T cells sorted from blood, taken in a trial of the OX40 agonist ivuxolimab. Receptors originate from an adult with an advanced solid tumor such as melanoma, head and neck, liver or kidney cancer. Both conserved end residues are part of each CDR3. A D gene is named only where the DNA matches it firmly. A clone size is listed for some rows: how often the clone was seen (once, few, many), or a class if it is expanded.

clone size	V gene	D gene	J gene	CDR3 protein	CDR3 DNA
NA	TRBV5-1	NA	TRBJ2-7	CASSLRGDEQYF	TGCGCCAGCAGCTTGAGGGGTGACGAGCAGTACTTC
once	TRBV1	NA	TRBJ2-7	CTSSQAQGVTYEQYF	TGCACCAGCAGCCAAGCGCAGGGGGTTACCTACGAGCAGTACTTC
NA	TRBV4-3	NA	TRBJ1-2	CASSQERNRAVGYGYTF	TGCGCCAGCAGCCAAGAAAGGAACAGGGCGGTGGGCTATGGCTACACCTTC
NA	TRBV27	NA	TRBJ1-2	CASSYSGGVNYGYTF	TGTGCCAGCAGTTACTCGGGAGGAGTGAACTATGGCTACACCTTC
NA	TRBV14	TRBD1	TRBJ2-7	CASSRDRSSYEQYF	TGTGCCAGCAGCCGGGACAGGAGCTCCTACGAGCAGTACTTC
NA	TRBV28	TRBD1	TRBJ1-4	CASNSPYGTGLSKLFF	TGTGCCAGCAATTCCCCATACGGGACAGGTCTTTCTAAACTGTTTTTT
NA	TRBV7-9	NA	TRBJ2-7	CASSLLAGEQYF	TGTGCCAGCAGCCTACTAGCTGGGGAGCAGTACTTC
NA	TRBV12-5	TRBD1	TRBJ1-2	CASGPLIGTGGGYGYTF	TGTGCTAGTGGTCCCCTTATAGGGACAGGGGGTGGCTATGGCTACACCTTC
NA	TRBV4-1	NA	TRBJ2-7	CASSQGHEQYF	TGCGCCAGCAGCCAAGGGCACGAGCAGTACTTC
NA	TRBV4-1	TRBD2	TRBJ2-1	CASSQPIGLAAYNEQFF	TGCGCCAGCAGCCAACCCATCGGACTAGCGGCTTACAATGAGCAGTTCTTC
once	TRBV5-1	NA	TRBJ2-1	CASSSTGSSYNEQFF	TGCGCCAGCAGCTCTACAGGGAGCTCCTACAATGAGCAGTTCTTC
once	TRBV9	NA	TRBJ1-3	CASSVGGSSGNTIYF	TGTGCCAGCAGCGTAGGTGGCAGCTCTGGAAACACCATATATTTT
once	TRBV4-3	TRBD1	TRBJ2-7	CASSQGSTGGGYEQYF	TGCGCCAGCAGCCAGGGGTCCACAGGGGGCGGGTACGAGCAGTACTTC
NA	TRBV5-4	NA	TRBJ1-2	CASSPWTDLIGYTF	TGTGCCAGCAGCCCATGGACGGACTTGATAGGCTACACCTTC
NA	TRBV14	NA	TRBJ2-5	CASSRWLGKETQYF	TGTGCCAGCAGCCGATGGCTGGGGAAAGAGACCCAGTACTTC
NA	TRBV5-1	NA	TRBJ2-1	CASNGNIYNEQFF	TGCGCCAGCAACGGGAATATCTACAATGAGCAGTTCTTC
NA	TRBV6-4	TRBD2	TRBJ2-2	CASASPGLAGGNTGELFF	TGTGCCAGCGCCAGCCCGGGACTAGCGGGAGGGAACACCGGGGAGCTGTTTTTT
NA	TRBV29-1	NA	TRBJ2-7	CSVESEVSYEQYF	TGCAGCGTTGAATCGGAAGTCTCCTACGAGCAGTACTTC
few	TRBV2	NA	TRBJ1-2	CASSVVGAVGYTF	TGTGCCAGCAGTGTTGTAGGGGCTGTCGGCTACACCTTC
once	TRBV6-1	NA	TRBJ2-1	CASSFREHDEQFF	TGTGCCAGCAGTTTCCGGGAGCACGATGAGCAGTTCTTC
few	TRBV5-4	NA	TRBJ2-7	CASSPDILYEQYF	TGTGCCAGCAGCCCCGACATTCTCTACGAGCAGTACTTC
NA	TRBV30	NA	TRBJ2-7	CAQGPSYEQYF	TGTGCCCAGGGACCTTCCTACGAGCAGTACTTC
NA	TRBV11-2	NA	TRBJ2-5	CASSSHEETQYF	TGTGCCAGCAGCTCACATGAAGAGACCCAGTACTTC
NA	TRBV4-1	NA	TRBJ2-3	CASSQVPGTTITDTQYF	TGCGCCAGCAGCCAAGTGCCCGGGACAACTATCACAGATACGCAGTATTTT
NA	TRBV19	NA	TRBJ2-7	CASSMESYYEQYF	TGTGCCAGTAGTATGGAATCTTACTACGAGCAGTACTTC
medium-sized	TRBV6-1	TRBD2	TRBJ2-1	CASSEEAGGYNEQFF	TGTGCCAGCAGTGAAGAAGCGGGGGGCTACAATGAGCAGTTCTTC
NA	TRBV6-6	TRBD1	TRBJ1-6	CASTRTGGLDSPLHF	TGTGCCAGCACCCGTACAGGGGGCTTGGATTCACCCCTCCACTTT
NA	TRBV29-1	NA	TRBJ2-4	CSAHPGSPTDIQYF	TGCAGCGCCCATCCAGGGTCGCCTACGGACATTCAGTACTTC
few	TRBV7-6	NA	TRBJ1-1	CASSLEGVPSTEAFF	TGTGCCAGCAGCTTAGAGGGGGTCCCCTCCACTGAAGCTTTCTTT